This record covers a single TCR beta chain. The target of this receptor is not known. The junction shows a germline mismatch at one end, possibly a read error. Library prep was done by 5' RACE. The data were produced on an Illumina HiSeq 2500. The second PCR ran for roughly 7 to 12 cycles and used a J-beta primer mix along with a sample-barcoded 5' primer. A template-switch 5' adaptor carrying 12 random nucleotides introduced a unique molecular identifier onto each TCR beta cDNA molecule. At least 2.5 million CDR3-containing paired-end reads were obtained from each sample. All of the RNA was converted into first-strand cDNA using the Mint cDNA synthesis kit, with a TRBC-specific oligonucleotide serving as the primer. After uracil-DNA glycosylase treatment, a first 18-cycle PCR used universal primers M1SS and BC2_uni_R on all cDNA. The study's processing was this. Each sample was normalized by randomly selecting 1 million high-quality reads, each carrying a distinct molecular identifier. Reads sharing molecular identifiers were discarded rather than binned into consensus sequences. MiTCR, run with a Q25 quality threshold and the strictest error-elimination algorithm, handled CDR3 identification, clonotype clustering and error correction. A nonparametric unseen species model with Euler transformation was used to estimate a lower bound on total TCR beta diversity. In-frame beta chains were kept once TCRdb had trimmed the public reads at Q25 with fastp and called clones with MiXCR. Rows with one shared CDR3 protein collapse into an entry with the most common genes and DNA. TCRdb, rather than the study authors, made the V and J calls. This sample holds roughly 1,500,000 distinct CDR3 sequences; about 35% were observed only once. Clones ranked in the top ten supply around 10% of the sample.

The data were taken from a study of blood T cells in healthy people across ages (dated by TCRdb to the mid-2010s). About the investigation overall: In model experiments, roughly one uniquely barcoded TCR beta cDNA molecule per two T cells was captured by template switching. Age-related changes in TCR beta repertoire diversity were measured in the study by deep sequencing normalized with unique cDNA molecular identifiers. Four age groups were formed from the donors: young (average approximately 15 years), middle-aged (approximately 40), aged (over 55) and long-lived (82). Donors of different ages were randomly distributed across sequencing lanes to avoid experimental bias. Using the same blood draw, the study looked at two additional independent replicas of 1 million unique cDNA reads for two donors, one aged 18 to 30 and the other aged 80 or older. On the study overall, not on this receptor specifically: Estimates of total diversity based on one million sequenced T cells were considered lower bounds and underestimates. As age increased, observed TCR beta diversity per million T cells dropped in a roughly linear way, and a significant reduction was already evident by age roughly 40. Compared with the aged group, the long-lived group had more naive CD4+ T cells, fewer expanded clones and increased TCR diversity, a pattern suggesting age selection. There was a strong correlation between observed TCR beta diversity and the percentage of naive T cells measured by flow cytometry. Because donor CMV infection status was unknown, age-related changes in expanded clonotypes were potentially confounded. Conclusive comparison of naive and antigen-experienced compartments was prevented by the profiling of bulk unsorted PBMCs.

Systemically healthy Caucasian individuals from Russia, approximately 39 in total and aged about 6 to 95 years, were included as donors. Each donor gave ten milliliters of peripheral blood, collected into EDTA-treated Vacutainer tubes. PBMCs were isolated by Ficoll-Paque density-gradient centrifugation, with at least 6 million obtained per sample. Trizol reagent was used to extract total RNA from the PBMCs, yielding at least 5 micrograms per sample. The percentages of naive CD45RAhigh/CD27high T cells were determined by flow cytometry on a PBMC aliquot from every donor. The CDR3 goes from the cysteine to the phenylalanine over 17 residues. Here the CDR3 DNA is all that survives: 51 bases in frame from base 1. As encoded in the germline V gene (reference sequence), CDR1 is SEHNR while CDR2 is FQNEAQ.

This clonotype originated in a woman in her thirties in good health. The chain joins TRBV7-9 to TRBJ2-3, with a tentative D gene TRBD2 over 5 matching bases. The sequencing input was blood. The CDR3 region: CVSSFLGVAIRTDTQYF. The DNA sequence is TGTGTCAGCAGCTTCCTCGGGGTAGCCATCCGCACAGATACGCAGTATTTT.